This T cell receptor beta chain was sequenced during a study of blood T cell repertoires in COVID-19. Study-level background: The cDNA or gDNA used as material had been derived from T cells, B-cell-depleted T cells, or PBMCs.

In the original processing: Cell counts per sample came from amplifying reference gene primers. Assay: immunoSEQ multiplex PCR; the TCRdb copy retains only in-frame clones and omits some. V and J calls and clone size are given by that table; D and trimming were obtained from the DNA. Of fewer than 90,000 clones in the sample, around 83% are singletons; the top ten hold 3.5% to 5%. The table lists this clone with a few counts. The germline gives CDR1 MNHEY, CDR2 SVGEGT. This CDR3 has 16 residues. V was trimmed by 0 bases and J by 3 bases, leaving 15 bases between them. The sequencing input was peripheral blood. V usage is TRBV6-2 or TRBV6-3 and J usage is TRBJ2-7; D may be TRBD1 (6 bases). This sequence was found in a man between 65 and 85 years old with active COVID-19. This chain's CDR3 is CASSYSGGPRSYEQYF. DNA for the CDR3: TGTGCCAGCAGTTACTCTGGGGGCCCCAGGAGCTACGAGCAGTACTTC.